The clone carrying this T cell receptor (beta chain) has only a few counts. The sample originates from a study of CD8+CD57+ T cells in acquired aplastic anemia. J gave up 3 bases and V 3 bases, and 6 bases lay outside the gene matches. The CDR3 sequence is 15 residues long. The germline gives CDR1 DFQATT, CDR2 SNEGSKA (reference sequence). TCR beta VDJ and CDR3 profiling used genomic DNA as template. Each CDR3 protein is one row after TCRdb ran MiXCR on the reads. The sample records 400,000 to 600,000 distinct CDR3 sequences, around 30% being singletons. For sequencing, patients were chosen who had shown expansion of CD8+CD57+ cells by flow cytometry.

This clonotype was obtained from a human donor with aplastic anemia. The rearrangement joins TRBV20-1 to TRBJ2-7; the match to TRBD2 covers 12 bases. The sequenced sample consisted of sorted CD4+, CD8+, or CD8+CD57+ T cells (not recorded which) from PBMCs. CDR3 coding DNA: TGCAGTGCTAGGAAACTAGCGGGGGGTTTCTACGAGCAGTACTTC. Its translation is CSARKLAGGFYEQYF.